This T cell receptor (beta chain) was observed in a study of molecular identifiers for immune sequencing clone quantification. Study results and limitations: Over 97% of CMV-specific effector molecules, but under 1% of naive ones, were in clones above 20 copies.

With 0 bases clipped from V and 4 bases from J, the junction kept 7 bases outside the gene matches. The germline gives CDR1 SGHNT, CDR2 YYREEE (reference sequence). This CDR3 contains 18 residues. Each CDR3 protein gets one entry after TCRdb re-called the PCR reads with MiXCR. The profile shows around 480,000 distinct CDR3 sequences, about 20% of them singletons. The sample holds many counts of this clonotype. Its target is not known. Sequencing used naive CD8+ T cells from blood, with Jurkat cell RNA spiked in. The subset denotes: FACS-sorted CD8+CD4-CCR7+CD45RA+ naive T cells. This TCR was sampled from a human donor in good health. Some libraries in this study had Jurkat cell RNA spiked in. The chain carries TRBV5-4 and TRBJ2-2; 12 positions match TRBD2. DNA for the CDR3: TGTGCCAGCAGCTTGGGGCTAGCGGGGGGGCCCGGCACCGGGGAGCTGTTTTTT. This encodes CASSLGLAGGPGTGELFF. Drawing the rest from reference TRBV5-4 and TRBJ2-2, the complete variable domain is ETGVTQSPTHLIKTRGQQVTLRCSSQSGHNTVSWYQQALGQGPQFIFQYYREEENGRGNFPPRFSGLQFPNYSSELNVNALELDDSALYLCASSLGLAGGPGTGELFFGEGSRLTVL.